A single sample is the source of the 12 T cell receptor beta chains below, sequenced in a study of cytomegalovirus exposure and HLA in healthy donors. PCR involved 60 Vbeta and 13 Jbeta primers. Method: immunoSEQ multiplex PCR; TCRdb's copy keeps in-frame clones and lacks some. The sample holds about 120,000 clones, over 15% seen once. The sample was PBMCs. These receptor sequences come from a woman younger than 35 in good health and CMV-seronegative.

The rearrangement links TRBV28 to TRBJ1-6; D is unresolved. Trimming left V 3 bases short and J 7 bases short, with 13 bases between. The CDR3 is 15 amino acids. Germline lookup yields CDR1 MDHEN and CDR2 SYDVKM. The CDR3: CASSFPLTLNSPLHF. CDR3 DNA: TGTGCCAGCAGTTTCCCCCTGACACTCAATTCACCCCTCCACTTT.

At least ten counts were recorded for this clone. This rearrangement joins TRBV5-6 to TRBJ2-7, with 11 bases matching TRBD1. The V and J ends lost 4 bases and 7 bases, in that order; junction bases with no gene match: 10. The CDR3 is 15 residues long. The germline CDR1 and CDR2 sequences are SGHDT and YYEEEE. CDR3 DNA sequence: TGTGCCAGCAGCAGACTAGGGACAGGGGGGGATGAGCAGTACTTC. Its translation: CASSRLGTGGDEQYF.

This sequence joins TRBV28 and TRBJ2-1; D perhaps matches TRBD1 (6 bases). V dropped 5 bases and J dropped 2 bases, with 16 bases sitting between them. CDR1 is MDHEN and CDR2 is SYDVKM in the germline V gene. CDR3 size: 16 residues. CDR3 sequence reads: CASSPLQGATYNEQFF. CDR3 DNA sequence: TGTGCCAGCAGTCCACTACAGGGAGCTACCTACAATGAGCAGTTCTTC.

The rearrangement joins TRBV5-4 to TRBJ2-5; D uncertain. V was clipped by 0 bases and J by 2 bases, with 5 bases between them. The germline CDR1 and CDR2 sequences are SGHNT and YYREEE (reference sequence). This CDR3 region has 13 residues. The DNA for the CDR3 is TGTGCCAGCAGCTTGGTACAGCAAGAGACCCAGTACTTC. Protein sequence: CASSLVQQETQYF. Using reference TRBV5-4 and TRBJ2-5 for the parts outside the CDR3, the full variable domain is ETGVTQSPTHLIKTRGQQVTLRCSSQSGHNTVSWYQQALGQGPQFIFQYYREEENGRGNFPPRFSGLQFPNYSSELNVNALELDDSALYLCASSLVQQETQYFGPGTRLLVL.

This sequence joins TRBV27 and TRBJ2-1, with 13 bases lining up with TRBD2. The germline gives CDR1 MNHEY, CDR2 SMNVEV (reference sequence). V lost 1 base and J lost 11; bases outside the gene matches: 2. The CDR3 contains 14 residues. The CDR3 coding sequence is TGTGCCAGCAGTTTATGGGGACTAGCGGGACAGCAGTTCTTC. Its translation is CASSLWGLAGQQFF.

This clone occurred a few times. This chain uses TRBV18 with TRBJ2-3, with 12 positions matching TRBD1. CDR1 and CDR2 from the germline V gene are KGHSH and LQKENI. Trimming cost V 4 bases and J 4 bases; bases outside gene matches: 3. This CDR3 is 15 amino acids long. The CDR3 region is CASSLGTGGPDTQYF. DNA for the CDR3: TGTGCCAGCTCACTGGGGACAGGGGGCCCAGATACGCAGTATTTT. Using reference TRBV18 and TRBJ2-3 for the parts outside the CDR3, the full variable domain is NAGVMQNPRHLVRRRGQEARLRCSPMKGHSHVYWYRQLPEEGLKFMVYLQKENIIDESGMPKERFSAEFPKEGPSILRIQQVVRGDSAAYFCASSLGTGGPDTQYFGPGTRLTVL.

V gene TRBV28 combines with J gene TRBJ2-6; 9 nucleotides align to TRBD1. Germline V gene data show CDR1 as MDHEN and CDR2 as SYDVKM. The J segment lost 2 bases and the V segment lost 3 bases, leaving 2 bases of the junction unmatched. The CDR3 has 16 amino acids. The chain's CDR3 is CASSLDRGAGANVLTF. DNA for the CDR3: TGTGCCAGCAGTTTGGACAGGGGCGCTGGGGCCAACGTCCTGACTTTC.

This clone was counted a few times. The chain couples TRBV27 to TRBJ2-5, with TRBD2 matching 13 bases. This CDR3 has 14 amino acids. Trimming at V came to 5 bases and at J to 3 bases, leaving 0 bases not matched to a gene. CDR1 and CDR2 from the germline V gene are MNHEY and SMNVEV (reference sequence). The CDR3 sequence is CASSGLAGEETQYF. The CDR3 DNA follows: TGTGCCAGCAGTGGACTAGCGGGAGAAGAGACCCAGTACTTC.

The rearrangement links TRBV7-8 to TRBJ2-2; TRBD2 agrees at 8 bases. The CDR3 length is 16 residues. V gave up 5 bases and J gave up 3 bases; unmatched junction bases: 8. The germline CDR1 and CDR2 sequences are SGHVS and FQNEAQ. The CDR3 is CASSPYWRGDTGELFF. CDR3 in DNA: TGTGCCAGCAGCCCGTACTGGCGGGGGGACACCGGGGAGCTGTTTTTT.

This clone came up once. CDR3 sequence: CASSPPTGGNTGELFF. The CDR3 region has the DNA TGTGCCAGCTCACCACCTACAGGGGGAAACACCGGGGAGCTGTTTTTT. The V call is TRBV18, the J call TRBJ2-2, with 8 bases identical to TRBD1. This CDR3 region has 16 residues. J was trimmed by 2 bases and V by 0 bases; bases with no gene match: 2. The germline V gene has CDR1 KGHSH and CDR2 LQKENI.

This chain uses TRBV2 with TRBJ2-5; 7 positions match TRBD2. The CDR3 is 14 amino acids. V gave up 10 bases and J gave up 4 bases; unmatched junction bases: 12. From germline, CDR1 is SNHLY and CDR2 FYNNEI. CDR3 bases: TGTGCCACGGCGGGGGATGGTTCTGGAGAGACCCAGTACTTC. Translating it yields CATAGDGSGETQYF.

This clone was found many times. This chain uses TRBV6-1 with TRBJ2-4; 7 bases are shared with TRBD1. Germline values: CDR1 MNHNS, CDR2 SASEGT. The CDR3 runs 10 residues. With V trimmed by 11 bases and J by 10 bases, 5 bases remained unmatched. This CDR3 reads CADIRGIQYF. Written as DNA, the CDR3 is TGTGCCGATATCAGGGGGATTCAGTACTTC.